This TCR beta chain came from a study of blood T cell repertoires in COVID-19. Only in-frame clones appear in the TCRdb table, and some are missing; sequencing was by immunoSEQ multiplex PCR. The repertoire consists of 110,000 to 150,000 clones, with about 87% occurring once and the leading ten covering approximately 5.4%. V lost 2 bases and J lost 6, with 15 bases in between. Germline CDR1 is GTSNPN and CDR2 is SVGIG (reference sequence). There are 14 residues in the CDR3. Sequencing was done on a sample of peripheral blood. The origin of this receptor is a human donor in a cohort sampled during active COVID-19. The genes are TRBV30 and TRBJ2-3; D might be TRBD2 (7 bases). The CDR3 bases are TGTGCCTGGAGTCTGGGGGGGGGCCTTGATACGCAGTATTTT. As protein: CAWSLGGGLDTQYF.